This T cell receptor (beta chain) came from a study of T cells in localized non-small cell lung cancer. Study findings and constraints: Since sequencing was restricted to only one region of the tumor, intratumor heterogeneity remains a possibility. The greatest T cell clonality was found in uninvolved adjacent lung (higher than in tumor).

This CDR3 is 14 amino acids long. The germline V gene encodes CDR1 KGHSH and CDR2 LQKENI. Trimming removed 3 bases at V and 3 bases at J, with 8 bases between. The data were produced by immunoSEQ multiplex PCR, yet TCRdb's version contains in-frame clones alone and is incomplete. The data contain under 100,000 clones, about 88% of them seen just once; the ten biggest clones take up 20% to 25%. With regard to this clone: Its antigen remains unknown. The same CDR3 is also encoded by other DNA sequences in this sample.

The sample in question was peripheral blood, obtained before any cancer treatment. This receptor was obtained from a woman aged 35-75 years with stage I squamous cell lung carcinoma. V usage is TRBV18 and J usage is TRBJ1-4, with D tentatively TRBD1 (5 bases). The CDR3 region has the DNA TGTGCCAGCTCACCTGACAGATCTAATGAAAAACTGTTTTTT. It encodes CASSPDRSNEKLFF.